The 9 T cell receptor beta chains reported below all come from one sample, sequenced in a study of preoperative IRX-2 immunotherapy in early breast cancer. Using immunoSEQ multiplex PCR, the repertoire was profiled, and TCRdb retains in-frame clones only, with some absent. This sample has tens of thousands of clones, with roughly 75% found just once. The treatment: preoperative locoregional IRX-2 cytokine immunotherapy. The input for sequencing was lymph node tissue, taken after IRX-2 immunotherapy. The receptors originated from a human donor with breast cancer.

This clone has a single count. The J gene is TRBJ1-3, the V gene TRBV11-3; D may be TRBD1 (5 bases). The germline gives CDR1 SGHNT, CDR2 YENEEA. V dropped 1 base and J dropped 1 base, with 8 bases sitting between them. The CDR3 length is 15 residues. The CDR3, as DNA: TGTGCCAGCAGCTTAGTCCGGGGGTCTGGAAACACCATATATTTT. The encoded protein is CASSLVRGSGNTIYF.

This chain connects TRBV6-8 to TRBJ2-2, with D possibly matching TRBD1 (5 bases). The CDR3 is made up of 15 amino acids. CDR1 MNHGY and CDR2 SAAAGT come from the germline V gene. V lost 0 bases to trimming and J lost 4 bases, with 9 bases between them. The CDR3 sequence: CASSYSQGSTGELFF. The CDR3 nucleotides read TGTGCCAGCAGTTACTCCCAGGGAAGCACCGGGGAGCTGTTTTTT.

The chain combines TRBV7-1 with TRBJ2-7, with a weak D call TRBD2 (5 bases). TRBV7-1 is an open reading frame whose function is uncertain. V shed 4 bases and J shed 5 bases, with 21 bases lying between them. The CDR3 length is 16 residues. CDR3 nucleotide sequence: TGTGCCAGCAGCTTATACGCCGGACGGACTTTAGACGAGCAGTACTTC. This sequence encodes CASSLYAGRTLDEQYF.

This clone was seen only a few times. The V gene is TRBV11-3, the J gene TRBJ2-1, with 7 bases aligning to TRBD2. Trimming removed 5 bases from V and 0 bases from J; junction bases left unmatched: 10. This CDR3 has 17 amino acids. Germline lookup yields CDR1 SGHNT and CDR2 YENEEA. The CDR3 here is CASSRNPGLTSYNEQFF. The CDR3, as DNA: TGTGCCAGCAGCCGAAACCCGGGACTAACCTCCTACAATGAGCAGTTCTTC.

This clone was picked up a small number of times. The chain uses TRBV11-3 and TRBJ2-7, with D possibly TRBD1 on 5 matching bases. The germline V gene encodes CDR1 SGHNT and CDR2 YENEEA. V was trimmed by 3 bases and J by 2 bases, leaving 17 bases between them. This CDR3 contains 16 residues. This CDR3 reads CASSLGTGNLPYEQYF. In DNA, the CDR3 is TGTGCCAGCAGCTTGGGAACAGGAAATCTCCCCTACGAGCAGTACTTC. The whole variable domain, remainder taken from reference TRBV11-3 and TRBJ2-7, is EAGVVQSPRYKIIEKKQPVAFWCNPISGHNTLYWYLQNLGQGPELLIRYENEEAVDDSQLPKDRFSAERLKGVDSTLKIQPAELGDSAVYLCASSLGTGNLPYEQYFGPGTRLTVT.

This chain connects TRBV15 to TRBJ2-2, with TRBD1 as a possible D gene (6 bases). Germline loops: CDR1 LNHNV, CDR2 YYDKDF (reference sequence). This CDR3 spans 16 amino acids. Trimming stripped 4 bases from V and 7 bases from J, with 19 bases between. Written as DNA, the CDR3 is TGTGCCACCAGCACAGCCTCAGGGGTAGGAGGCGGGGAGCTGTTTTTT. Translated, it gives CATSTASGVGGGELFF. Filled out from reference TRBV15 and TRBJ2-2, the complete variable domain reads DAMVIQNPRYQVTQFGKPVTLSCSQTLNHNVMYWYQQKSSQAPKLLFHYYDKDFNNEADTPDNFQSRRPNTSFCFLDIRSPGLGDTAMYLCATSTASGVGGGELFFGEGSRLTVL.

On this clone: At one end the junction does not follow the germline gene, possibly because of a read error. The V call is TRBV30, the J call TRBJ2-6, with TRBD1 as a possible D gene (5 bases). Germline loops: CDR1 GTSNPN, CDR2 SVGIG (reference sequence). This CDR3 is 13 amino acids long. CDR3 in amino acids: CAWTPSGANVLTF. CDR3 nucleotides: TGTGCCTGGACCCCGTCTGGGGCTAACGTCCTGACTTTC.

CDR3 sequence reads: CASSRGQTEAFF. CDR3 DNA sequence: TGTGCCAGCAGCCGCGGACAAACTGAAGCTTTCTTT. The chain employs TRBV6-8 and TRBJ1-1; TRBD1 might be the D (5 bases). V was clipped by 6 bases and J by 5 bases, with 10 bases between them. Looked up from germline, CDR1 is MNHGY and CDR2 is SAAAGT. CDR3 length: 12 amino acids.

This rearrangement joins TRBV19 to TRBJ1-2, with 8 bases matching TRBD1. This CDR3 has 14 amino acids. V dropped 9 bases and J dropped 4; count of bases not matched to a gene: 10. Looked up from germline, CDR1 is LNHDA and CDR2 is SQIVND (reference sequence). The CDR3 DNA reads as TGTGCCAGCCTAAATGGACAGGGTAGCTATGGCTACACCTTC. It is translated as CASLNGQGSYGYTF. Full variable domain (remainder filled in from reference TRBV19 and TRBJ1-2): DGGITQSPKYLFRKEGQNVTLSCEQNLNHDAMYWYRQDPGQGLRLIYYSQIVNDFQKGDIAEGYSVSREKKESFPLTVTSAQKNPTAFYLCASLNGQGSYGYTFGSGTRLTVV.